What follows are 3 T cell receptor beta chains derived from one specimen sequenced in a study of shared clonotypes between healthy human individuals. Assay used: immunoSEQ multiplex PCR; TCRdb lists only in-frame clones, some missing. The repertoire includes roughly 2.2 million clones, 85% to 95% of them detected once, and approximately 0.4% sits in the top ten. Material: naive CD4+ T cells from PBMCs. Indicated subset: CD45RA+ positively selected. The receptors were sampled from a man between 18 and 35 years old in good health. Some clones in this sample may be carry-over from other donors' samples.

The DNA for the CDR3 is TGTGCCAGCAAAGACACCGGGACCTATGGCTACACCTTC. It codes for CASKDTGTYGYTF. This chain links TRBV28 with TRBJ1-2, with D tentatively TRBD1 (5 bases). The CDR3 sequence is 13 residues long. The germline gives CDR1 MDHEN, CDR2 SYDVKM. V lost 7 bases, J lost 4 bases, and 13 bases lay in between.

The CDR3: CASRMDRGLAKNIQYF. DNA for the CDR3: TGTGCCAGCAGGATGGACAGGGGGTTAGCCAAAAACATTCAGTACTTC. V and J are TRBV2 and TRBJ2-4, with 10 bases matching TRBD1. The germline CDR1 and CDR2 sequences are SNHLY and FYNNEI. This CDR3 comprises 16 residues. V gave up 6 bases and J gave up 0 bases; unmatched junction bases: 5.

Concerning this clone: Other DNA sequences in the same sample also yield this CDR3. This chain links TRBV30 with TRBJ1-5; D is ambiguous. The V end lost 0 bases, the J end lost 1 base, and 10 bases lay between the germline ends. The germline gives CDR1 GTSNPN, CDR2 SVGIG (reference sequence). CDR3 length: 15 amino acids. CDR3 DNA sequence: TGTGCCTGGAGTGTACTCGGAGCAAGCAATCAGCCCCAGCATTTT. Protein: CAWSVLGASNQPQHF.